The 8 T cell receptor beta chains in this list originate from one sample, sequenced in a study of blood T cell repertoires in COVID-19. Method: immunoSEQ multiplex PCR; TCRdb's copy keeps in-frame clones and lacks some. There are a few hundred thousand clones in the sample; about 87% occur only once, and 1.5% to 2.5% lies in the top ten. The sequenced material came from PBMCs or T cells enriched from blood (not recorded which). The source is a man aged 40-49 years in a cohort exposed to, infected with or recovered from COVID-19 (not recorded which).

This clone was seen a handful of times. The chain is built from TRBV4-2 and TRBJ1-1; 7 nucleotides line up with TRBD1. The V and J ends lost 2 bases and 1 base, in that order; junction bases with no gene match: 4. Germline V gene lookup returns CDR1 LGHNA and CDR2 YNFKEQ. The CDR3 consists of 15 residues. CDR3 coding DNA: TGTGCCAGCAGCCAACTACACAGGGGGAACACTGAAGCTTTCTTT. Translated, it gives CASSQLHRGNTEAFF.

The V call is TRBV11-2, the J call TRBJ2-2; maybe TRBD2 (5 bases). Trimming removed 5 bases from V and 4 bases from J, with 14 bases in between. The germline V gene encodes CDR1 SGHAT and CDR2 FQNNGV. The CDR3 extends over 15 amino acids. This chain's CDR3 is CASSPTRRSTGELFF. The CDR3 coding sequence is TGTGCCAGCAGCCCAACTAGGCGGAGCACCGGGGAGCTGTTTTTT.

In this sample, this clone turned up once. The V call is TRBV19, the J call TRBJ1-1; 7 bases fit TRBD1. Germline CDR1 LNHDA, CDR2 SQIVND (reference sequence). With V trimmed by 4 bases and J by 1 base, 6 bases remained unmatched. The CDR3 is 15 amino acids. The CDR3 coding sequence is TGTGCCAGTAGTAGTGGGCGGGACAGGAACACTGAAGCTTTCTTT. This encodes CASSSGRDRNTEAFF.

This clone was observed a few times. The J gene is TRBJ2-1, the V gene TRBV18; 9 bases align to TRBD2. Germline CDR1 KGHSH, CDR2 LQKENI. CDR3 size: 15 residues. Trimming took 7 bases from V and 9 from J; bases not matched to a gene: 13. The CDR3 spells CASFTRAGGKGEQFF. CDR3 sequence (DNA): TGTGCCAGCTTTACTCGAGCGGGAGGCAAGGGTGAGCAGTTCTTC.

DNA for the CDR3: TGTGCCAGCAGCCGCTCGGCTAGCGGGTCCTACAATGAGCAGTTCTTC. Translated, it gives CASSRSASGSYNEQFF. The chain links TRBV11-3 to TRBJ2-1; TRBD2 matches 8 bases. The germline V gene encodes CDR1 SGHNT and CDR2 YENEEA. V gave up 5 bases and J gave up 1 base; unmatched junction bases: 7. The CDR3 loop spans 16 amino acids.

This chain links TRBV14 with TRBJ1-2; D call uncertain. The CDR3 has 12 amino acids. The germline gives CDR1 SGHDN, CDR2 FVKESK. Trimming left V 0 bases short and J 8 bases short, with 7 bases between. Here the CDR3 DNA reads TGTGCCAGCAGCCAAGAAGCGAGGGGCTACACCTTC. Translating gives CASSQEARGYTF.

This clone was counted a single time. The J gene is TRBJ2-2, the V gene TRBV7-8, with 14 positions matching TRBD2. The length of the CDR3 is 16 residues. Unmatched junction bases numbered 8, after V lost 5 bases and J lost 9 bases. CDR1 is SGHVS, CDR2 FQNEAQ, per germline. The CDR3 reads CASSPPTSGRARELFF. The CDR3 region has the DNA TGTGCCAGCAGCCCACCGACTAGCGGGAGGGCCCGGGAGCTGTTTTTT.

The V call is TRBV29-1, the J call TRBJ1-5; D unresolved. Germline V CDR1 and CDR2: SQVTM, ANQGSEA. V lost 5 bases to trimming and J lost 4 bases, with 12 bases between them. The CDR3 has 13 amino acids. The CDR3 region is CSVRQAQNQPQHF. The DNA for the CDR3 is TGCAGCGTTAGGCAGGCCCAAAATCAGCCCCAGCATTTT.